This TCR beta chain was identified in a study of cytomegalovirus exposure and HLA in healthy donors (dated 2017 in TCRdb). Regarding the study in general: In an earlier analysis of some 550 of the donors, 276 Gb of sequence data and 90 million to 120 million unique TCR beta sequences from about 179 million T cells were reported. Rather than using new phenotypic data, the later analysis identified candidate immune exposures from TCR beta sequences and from how often those sequences occurred across donors. Of the roughly 430 genotyped donors, roughly 85% fell in the genetic ancestry cluster associated with self-reported Caucasian donors. All discovery cohort repertoires had been generated on a single sequencing platform. The study combined high-throughput TCR immunosequencing, statistical association of individual TCRs with disease status, and machine learning to predict cytomegalovirus infection status. The study profiled the T cell repertoires of under 850 subjects by immunosequencing and related them to cytomegalovirus serostatus. The aim of the study was to test whether cataloging public T cell receptors could identify signatures of past pathogen exposure. An early release that covered some 640 HLA-typed donors contained about 290 gigabases of sequencing data and some 87 million unique TCR sequences. About five DR-DQ haplotypes were treated as single units for association and clustering because of strong linkage in the cohort. The number of donors typed differed by locus, with roughly 620-630 for A, B, C, DRB1 and DQB1, 522 for DQA1, nearly 610 for DPA1, and some 440 for DPB1. A separate validation cohort of roughly 130 different subjects was used in addition to the roughly 670-subject first cohort. Across approximately 420 genotyped donors of the cohort, an average of roughly 200,000 unique TCR beta nucleotide sequences per donor were sequenced, and roughly 20% of those sequences were non-productive. A later analysis re-analyzed previously published TCR beta repertoires from 500 to 700 donors and added high-resolution HLA genotyping to study TCR occurrence patterns. An earlier analysis of some 500 of the donors used high-throughput TCR beta sequencing to judge whether each TCR beta V gene segment behaved as functional or pseudogenic. Donor age, sex, ethnicity and CMV serostatus were compiled together with the repertoire data. A later genetic analysis took genome-wide SNP genotypes for about 65% of the 666 donors and used that subset as a discovery cohort. Class I and class II HLA loci were covered by the typing at four-digit resolution. Study-wide conclusions, independent of this receptor: A later analysis found that TCR association rates varied across HLA loci, with DRB1 alleles showing the most associated TCRs and HLA-C alleles the fewest. Assigning TCR associations to individual alleles was difficult when HLA alleles, especially DR and DQ, strongly co-occurred. An association between a missense DCLRE1C variant and V-gene and J-gene trimming of TCR beta chains was found in a later genetic analysis and replicated in an independent cohort. In a later analysis, several top co-occurrence clusters were reported to appear linked to parvovirus B19, influenza, CMV and Epstein-Barr virus. Roughly uniform sequencing depth across donors was assumed in presence/absence analyses, although this assumption may not hold. A total of roughly 160 TCR beta chains were listed by the study as associated with cytomegalovirus. According to a later analysis, most CMV-associated TCR beta chains appeared to be HLA-restricted, and the HLA associations seemed to be driven largely by CMV exposure. Correlated functional status among segregating V segments might reflect linkage disequilibrium, but an unknown experimental factor could not be ruled out. Broadly in line with IMGT annotations, most TCR beta V segments showed up in productive rearrangements about 87% or about 30% of the time in an earlier analysis of 587 of the donors. A later analysis associated 16,951 TCR beta sequences with specific HLA alleles at a false discovery rate of 0.05. Cytomegalovirus status was reported to be diagnosed by the classifier with high specificity and sensitivity in both the original and validation cohorts. Compared with the roughly 700-donor mean, donors in an Asian-associated ancestry cluster had fewer N-insertions in productive TCRs, according to a later genetic analysis. A few of the identified cytomegalovirus-associated TCR beta chains were confirmed in vitro to be specific for cytomegalovirus antigens. Some IMGT-functional V segments, including TRBV6-2 and TRBV6-3, could not be told apart with the 87-base-pair reads, so those segments were excluded. Roughly 17 rarely observed V segments, including chromosome 9 orphons, were excluded from the earlier analysis of several hundred of the donors because counts were too low. The sequencing pipeline was judged likely to have produced a cluster of highly shared sequence variants as a technical artifact. While some public TCRs were present in many individuals, most TCR sequences turned up only very rarely across donors. A further reported finding was that TCR beta sequences accurately predicted the HLA-A and HLA-B alleles for most subjects in the first cohort. The authors suggested that the approach could potentially be generalized to other disease states and immunological phenotypes. The only immune exposure information available for the cohort was CMV serostatus. Only TCR beta chains were sequenced in this cohort, and the absence of alpha or paired-chain data limited detectable features. Because HLA typing was unavailable for some donors at each locus, only the typed subset was used in association tests. A later analysis found that HLA-associated TCR beta chains were more clonally expanded and had lower generation probabilities than equally common non-associated chains.

The cohort consisted of 600 to 750 healthy bone marrow donors. All cohort members were sampled while nominally healthy, although unrecorded immune exposures were likely present. The donor was CMV seronegative and belonged to the group of more than 300 seronegative cohort members. Each donor provided a peripheral blood sample, and peripheral blood mononuclear cells were used for TCR beta sequencing. The Qiagen DNeasy Blood Extraction Kit was used to extract genomic DNA from the blood cell samples. Trimming takes 0 bases from V and 3 bases from J, and the germline ends sit 9 bases apart. Taken from cysteine to phenylalanine, the CDR3 has 15 residues. Just the 45-base CDR3 DNA is kept, in frame starting at base 1. The germline V gene encodes CDR1 SEHNR and CDR2 FQNEAQ (reference sequence). The library was generated by the immunoSEQ multiplex PCR assay. For the multiplex PCR, a mixture combining 60 forward primers for TCR Vbeta segments and 13 reverse primers for TCR Jbeta segments was used. Amplification of the CDR3 region of rearranged TCR beta genes was performed with a multiplex PCR assay on genomic DNA. The Illumina HiSeq System was used to sequence the amplified TCR beta libraries as 87-base-pair reads. Per the original workflow: A later analysis tallied around 87 million unique TCR beta chains across the 700 or so repertoires, and approximately 11 million of those chains were shared by two or more donors. To remove PCR and sequencing errors, raw reads were error-corrected and collapsed into unique sequences using a nearest-neighbor algorithm that merged closely related sequences. V, D and J gene segments were assigned by aligning CDR3 sequences to IMGT reference sequences. For a sequence to be retained, a match of at least six nucleotides was required to both a V gene segment and a J gene segment. A rearrangement counted as productive if the CDR3 had no stop codons and remained in frame with V and J, and every other rearrangement counted as non-productive. CDR3 was defined according to IMGT convention as the region running from the second conserved V-encoded cysteine to the conserved J-encoded phenylalanine. In an earlier analysis of 500 to 650 of the donors, sequences lacking an unambiguous match to a single V gene segment were excluded. An earlier analysis of a few hundred of the donors called V segments functional above 56.7% productive rearrangements and segregating when the between-donor standard deviation exceeded 5%. A statistical classification framework was developed to diagnose cytomegalovirus status using the catalog of TCR beta chain sequences. In a later analysis, V and J genes were assigned by comparing TCR nucleotide sequences against IMGT/GENE-DB human TR gene sequences. A later analysis assigned CDR3 sequences and most-parsimonious VDJ recombination scenarios with the TCRdist pipeline. A later analysis defined each TCR beta chain by its CDR3 amino acid sequence plus V-gene family, and excluded reads lacking a unique V-gene family. In a later analysis, fewer than 650 highly shared, low-generation-probability nucleotide sequences were removed to address suspected cross-contamination and a sequencing artifact. For each public chain, a later analysis derived a clonal expansion index from normalized ranks of inferred template counts within each repertoire. In a later analysis, generation probabilities were computed using a VDJ recombination model fitted to out-of-frame rearrangements, and the results were checked against IGoR. In a later analysis, hypergeometric tests were used to score TCR-TCR, TCR-HLA and TCR-CMV co-occurrence, with a repertoire-size bias correction applied to TCR pairs. To estimate false discovery rates, a later analysis permuted the HLA or CMV assignments 20 times. In a later analysis, co-occurring TCRs were grouped using DBSCAN, with TCRdist sequence similarity added in when clustering inside HLA-allele-positive subsets. For co-occurrence clustering, repertoires with fewer than 30,000 or more than 120,000 public chains were excluded, along with four or five repertoires with anomalous nucleotide sharing. TCRdb retrieved this table from immuneACCESS and kept in-frame rearrangements only. Not all clones are present; in checked studies, unresolved V genes account for under half, and no reason is known for the remainder. The DNA gave D and trimming, while V, J and clone size come from that table. Here the sample has around 130,000 clones; approximately 84% occur a single time. The ten largest clonotypes hold 2.7% of the sample.

On this clone: It has no known antigen specificity. No base-level quality is on record; no much larger clone is a single base apart.

Sample: PBMCs. The sequence is built from TRBV7-9 and TRBJ2-1; the D gene cannot be resolved reliably. The clonotype originates from a boy between 2 and 10 years old in good health and CMV-seronegative. The DNA reads TGTGCCAGCAGCTTAGCCGGCGGAGTCTACAATGAGCAGTTCTTC. It codes for CASSLAGGVYNEQFF. The CDR3, completed at both ends by the reference TRBV7-9 and TRBJ2-1 genes, gives the full variable domain DTGVSQNPRHKITKRGQNVTFRCDPISEHNRLYWYRQTLGQGPEFLTYFQNEAQLEKSRLLSDRFSAERPKGSFSTLEIQRTEQGDSAMYLCASSLAGGVYNEQFFGPGTRLTVL.